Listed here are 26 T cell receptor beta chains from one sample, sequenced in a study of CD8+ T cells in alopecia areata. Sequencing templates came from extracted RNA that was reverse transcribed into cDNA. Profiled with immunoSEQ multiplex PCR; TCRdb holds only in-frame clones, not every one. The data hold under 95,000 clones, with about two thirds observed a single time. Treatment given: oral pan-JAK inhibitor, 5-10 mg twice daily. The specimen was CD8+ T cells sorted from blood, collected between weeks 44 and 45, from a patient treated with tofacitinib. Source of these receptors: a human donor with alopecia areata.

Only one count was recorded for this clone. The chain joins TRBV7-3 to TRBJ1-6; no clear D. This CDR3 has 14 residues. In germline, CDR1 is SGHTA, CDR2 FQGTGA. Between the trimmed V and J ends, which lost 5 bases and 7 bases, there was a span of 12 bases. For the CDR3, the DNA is TGTGCCAGCAGCCCTCTGCTGGGGAATTCACCCCTCCACTTT. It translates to CASSPLLGNSPLHF.

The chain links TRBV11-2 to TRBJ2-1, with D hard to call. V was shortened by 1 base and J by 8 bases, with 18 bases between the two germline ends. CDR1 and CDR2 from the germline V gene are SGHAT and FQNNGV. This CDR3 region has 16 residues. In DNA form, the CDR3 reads TGTGCCAGCAGCTTAGCTTCTTCTGCGTCTGGCGATGAGCAGTTCTTC. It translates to CASSLASSASGDEQFF.

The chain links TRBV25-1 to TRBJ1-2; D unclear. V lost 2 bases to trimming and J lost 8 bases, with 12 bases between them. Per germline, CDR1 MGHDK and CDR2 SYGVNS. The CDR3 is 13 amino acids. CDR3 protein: CASSEHLPGGYTF. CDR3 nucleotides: TGTGCCAGCAGTGAACACTTACCCGGAGGCTACACCTTC.

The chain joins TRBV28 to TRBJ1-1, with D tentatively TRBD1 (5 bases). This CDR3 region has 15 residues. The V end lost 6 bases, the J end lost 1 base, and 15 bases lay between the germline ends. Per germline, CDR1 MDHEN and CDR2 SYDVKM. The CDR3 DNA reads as TGTGCCAGCAGGTTAGGGGTACACCCGAACACTGAAGCTTTCTTT. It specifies CASRLGVHPNTEAFF.

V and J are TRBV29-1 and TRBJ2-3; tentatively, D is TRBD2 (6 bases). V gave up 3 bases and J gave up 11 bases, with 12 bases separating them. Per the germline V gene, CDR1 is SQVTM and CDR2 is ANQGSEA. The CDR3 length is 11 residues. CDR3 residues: CSVEEGQGQYF. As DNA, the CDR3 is TGCAGCGTTGAGGAGGGGCAGGGGCAGTATTTT.

CDR3 loop: CASNRKNYGYTF. In DNA form, the CDR3 reads TGTGCCAGCAACAGGAAAAACTATGGCTACACCTTC. V gene TRBV9 combines with J gene TRBJ1-2, with a possible D match to TRBD1 (5 bases). V lost 6 bases, J lost 2 bases, and 8 bases lay in between. The CDR3 spans 12 residues. The germline gives CDR1 SGDLS, CDR2 YYNGEE.

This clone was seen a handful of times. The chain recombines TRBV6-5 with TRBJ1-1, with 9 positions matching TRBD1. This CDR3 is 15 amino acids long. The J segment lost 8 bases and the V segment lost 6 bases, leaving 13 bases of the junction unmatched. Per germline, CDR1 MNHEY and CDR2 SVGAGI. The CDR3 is CASRQEPQGAVEAFF. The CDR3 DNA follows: TGTGCCAGCAGGCAAGAACCACAGGGGGCCGTAGAAGCTTTCTTT.

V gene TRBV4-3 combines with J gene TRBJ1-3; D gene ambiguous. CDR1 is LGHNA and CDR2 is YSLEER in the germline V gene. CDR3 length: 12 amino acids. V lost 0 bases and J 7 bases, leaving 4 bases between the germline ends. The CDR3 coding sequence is TGCGCCAGCAGCCAAGACAAGAACACCATATATTTT. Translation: CASSQDKNTIYF.

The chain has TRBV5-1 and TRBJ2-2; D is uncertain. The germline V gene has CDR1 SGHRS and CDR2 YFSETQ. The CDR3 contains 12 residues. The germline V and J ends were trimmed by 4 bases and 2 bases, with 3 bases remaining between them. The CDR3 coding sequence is TGCGCCAGCAGCCCTAACACCGGGGAGCTGTTTTTT. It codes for CASSPNTGELFF. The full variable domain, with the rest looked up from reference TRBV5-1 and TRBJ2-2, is KAGVTQTPRYLIKTRGQQVTLSCSPISGHRSVSWYQQTPGQGLQFLFEYFSETQRNKGNFPGRFSGRQFSNSRSEMNVSTLELGDSALYLCASSPNTGELFFGEGSRLTVL.

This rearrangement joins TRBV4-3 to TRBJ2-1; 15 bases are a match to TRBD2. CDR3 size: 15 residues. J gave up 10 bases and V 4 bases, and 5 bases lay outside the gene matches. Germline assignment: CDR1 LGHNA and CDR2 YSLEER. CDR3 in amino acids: CASSLGLAGGNEQFF. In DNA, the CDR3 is TGCGCCAGCAGCCTCGGACTAGCGGGGGGGAACGAGCAGTTCTTC.

CDR3 nucleotide sequence: TGTGCCAGCAGCTTATTGGTGGGGGTTGGCACTGAAGCTTTCTTT. Translating it yields CASSLLVGVGTEAFF. The chain recombines TRBV7-8 with TRBJ1-1, with a tentative D call TRBD1 (5 bases). Trimming took off 2 bases at V and 4 bases at J, with 14 bases between the two ends. The length of the CDR3 is 15 residues. CDR1 SGHVS and CDR2 FQNEAQ come from the germline V gene.

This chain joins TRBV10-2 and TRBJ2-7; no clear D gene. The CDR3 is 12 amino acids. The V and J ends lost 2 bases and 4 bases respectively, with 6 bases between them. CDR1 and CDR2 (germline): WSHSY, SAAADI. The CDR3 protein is CASSEPGYEQYF. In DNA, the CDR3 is TGCGCCAGCAGTGAGCCCGGATACGAGCAGTACTTC.

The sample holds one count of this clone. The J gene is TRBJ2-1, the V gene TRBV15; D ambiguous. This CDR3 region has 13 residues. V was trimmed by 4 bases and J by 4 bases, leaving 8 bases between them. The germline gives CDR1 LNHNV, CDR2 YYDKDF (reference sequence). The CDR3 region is CATSMEDYNEQFF. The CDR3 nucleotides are TGTGCCACCAGCATGGAAGATTACAATGAGCAGTTCTTC.

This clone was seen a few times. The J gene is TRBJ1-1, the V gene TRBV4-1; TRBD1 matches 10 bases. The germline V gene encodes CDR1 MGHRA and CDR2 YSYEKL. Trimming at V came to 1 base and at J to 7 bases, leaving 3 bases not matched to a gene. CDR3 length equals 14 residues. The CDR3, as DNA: TGCGCCAGCAGCCAAGCGACAGGGGGCCTTGAAGCTTTCTTT. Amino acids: CASSQATGGLEAFF.

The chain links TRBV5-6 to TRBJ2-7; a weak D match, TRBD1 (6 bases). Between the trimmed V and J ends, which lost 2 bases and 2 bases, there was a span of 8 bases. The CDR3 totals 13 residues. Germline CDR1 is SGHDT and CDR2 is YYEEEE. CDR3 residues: CASSFRGAYEQYF. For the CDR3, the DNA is TGTGCCAGCAGCTTCAGGGGAGCCTACGAGCAGTACTTC.

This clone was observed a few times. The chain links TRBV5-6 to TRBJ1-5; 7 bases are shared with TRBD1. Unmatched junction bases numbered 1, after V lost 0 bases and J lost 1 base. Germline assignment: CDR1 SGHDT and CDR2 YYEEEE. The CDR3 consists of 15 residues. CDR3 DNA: TGTGCCAGCAGCTTGGCAGGGGGAAGCAATCAGCCCCAGCATTTT. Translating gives CASSLAGGSNQPQHF.

CDR3 DNA sequence: TGTGCCACCAGCAGAGAGACAGGAGTAGATGAGCAGTTCTTC. It is translated as CATSRETGVDEQFF. The chain has TRBV15 and TRBJ2-1; a possible D gene is TRBD1 (6 bases). Trimming removed 0 bases from V and 8 bases from J, with 11 bases in between. This CDR3 has 14 residues. Germline V gene lookup returns CDR1 LNHNV and CDR2 YYDKDF (reference sequence).

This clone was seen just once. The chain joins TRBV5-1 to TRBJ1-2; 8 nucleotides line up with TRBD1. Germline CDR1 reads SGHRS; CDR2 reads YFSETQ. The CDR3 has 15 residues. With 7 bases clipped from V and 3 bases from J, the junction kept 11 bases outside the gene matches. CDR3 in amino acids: CASRSTLTGDYGYTF. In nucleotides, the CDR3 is TGCGCCAGCCGATCAACTTTGACAGGGGACTATGGCTACACCTTC.

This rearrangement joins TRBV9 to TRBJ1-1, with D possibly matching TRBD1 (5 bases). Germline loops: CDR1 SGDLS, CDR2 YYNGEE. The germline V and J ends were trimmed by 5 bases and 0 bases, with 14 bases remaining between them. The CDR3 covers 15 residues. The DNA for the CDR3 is TGTGCCAGCAGGAGTGGGCAGGGATTGAACACTGAAGCTTTCTTT. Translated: CASRSGQGLNTEAFF.

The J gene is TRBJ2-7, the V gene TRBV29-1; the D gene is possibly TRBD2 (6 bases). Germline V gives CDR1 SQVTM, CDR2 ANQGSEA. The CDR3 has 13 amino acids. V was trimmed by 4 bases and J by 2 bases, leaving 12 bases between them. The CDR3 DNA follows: TGCAGCGTTGTACCGGGGGATGCCTACGAGCAGTACTTC. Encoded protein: CSVVPGDAYEQYF.

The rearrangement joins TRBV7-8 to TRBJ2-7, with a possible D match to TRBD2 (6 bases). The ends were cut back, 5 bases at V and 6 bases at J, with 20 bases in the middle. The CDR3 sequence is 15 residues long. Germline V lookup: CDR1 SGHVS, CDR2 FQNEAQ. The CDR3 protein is CASSGGYMVTSEQYF. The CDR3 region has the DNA TGTGCCAGCAGCGGGGGGTACATGGTTACCTCCGAGCAGTACTTC.

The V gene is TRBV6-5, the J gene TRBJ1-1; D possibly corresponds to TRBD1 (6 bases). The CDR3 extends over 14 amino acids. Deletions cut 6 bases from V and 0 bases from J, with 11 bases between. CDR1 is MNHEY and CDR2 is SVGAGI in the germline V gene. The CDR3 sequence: CASRQGSVNTEAFF. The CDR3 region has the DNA TGTGCCAGCAGACAGGGCTCGGTGAACACTGAAGCTTTCTTT.

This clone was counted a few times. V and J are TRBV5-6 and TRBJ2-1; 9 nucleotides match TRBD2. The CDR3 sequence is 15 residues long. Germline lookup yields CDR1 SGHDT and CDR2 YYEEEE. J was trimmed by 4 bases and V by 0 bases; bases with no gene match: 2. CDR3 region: CASSLGAGGYNEQFF. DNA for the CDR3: TGTGCCAGCAGCTTGGGAGCGGGGGGTTACAATGAGCAGTTCTTC.

CDR3 coding DNA: TGCAGCGTTGGAGGGGGGTCTGAAGCTTTCTTT. Protein: CSVGGGSEAFF. This chain links TRBV29-1 with TRBJ1-1; tentatively, D is TRBD1 (6 bases). Germline V lookup: CDR1 SQVTM, CDR2 ANQGSEA. V was shortened by 4 bases and J by 6 bases, with 9 bases between the two germline ends. CDR3 length equals 11 residues.

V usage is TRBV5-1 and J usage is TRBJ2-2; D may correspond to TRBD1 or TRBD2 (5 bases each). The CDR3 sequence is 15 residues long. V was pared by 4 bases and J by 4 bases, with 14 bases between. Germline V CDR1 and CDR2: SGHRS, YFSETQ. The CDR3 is CASSPRGAVTGELFF. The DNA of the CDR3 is TGCGCCAGCAGCCCACGAGGGGCGGTCACCGGGGAGCTGTTTTTT.

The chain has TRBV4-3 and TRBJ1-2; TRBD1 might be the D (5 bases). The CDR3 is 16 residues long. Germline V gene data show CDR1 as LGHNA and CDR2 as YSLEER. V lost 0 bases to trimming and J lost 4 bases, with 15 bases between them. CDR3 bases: TGCGCCAGCAGCCAAGATCTTAATGGGGGTTTCTATGGCTACACCTTC. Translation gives CASSQDLNGGFYGYTF.